This T cell receptor beta chain is from a study of T-cell reconstitution after alpha-beta-depleted transplantation in children (dated by TCRdb to about 2016). Some background on the complete study: Using TCR repertoire profiling, the study followed T-cell immune reconstitution in a quantitative way in children after TCRalphabeta/CD19-depleted allogeneic hematopoietic cell transplantation. Results and caveats for the whole study, not just this receptor: The apparently early recovery of alphabetaT-cell counts about two months after transplant reportedly depended on only several hundred rapidly expanded clones that came from non-depleted graft cells. In some patients, the high TCRbeta diversity seen at day 60 was put down to recipient T cells and intrathymic progenitors that had survived conditioning. Over the following months the frequencies of hyperexpanded clones went down, and after one year T-cell counts and TCRbeta diversity were mostly credited to newly produced T cells.

The library was prepared using PCR. Sequencing instrument: Illumina HiSeq 2500. TCR library preparation used molecular barcoding, with unique molecular identifiers applied to normalize quantification of the TCRbeta repertoire. In-frame beta chains were kept once TCRdb had trimmed the public reads at Q25 with fastp and called clones with MiXCR. Every entry covers one CDR3 protein and lists the most common genes and DNA from its rows. Within this sample are 200,000 to 250,000 distinct CDR3 sequences, with around 7% of them counted one time only. The top ten clonotypes cover more than 5.5% of the sample. This clonotype occurred many times. The clone's antigen remains unknown. No per-base quality is available; no much larger clone lies one base away. The label giving this sample's treatment or condition can be read as: allogeneic hematopoietic cell transplantation with graft depleted of TCRalphabeta T cells and CD19 B cells. The children who served as transplant recipients had been given grafts of TCRalphabeta/CD19-depleted allogeneic hematopoietic cells.

The CDR3 runs 13 residues from the cysteine to the phenylalanine. Only CDR3 DNA remains: 39 bases, in frame from the first base. Clipping removes 5 bases from V and 7 bases from J, with 4 as the unmatched junction base count. The germline V gene specifies SGHVS as CDR1 and FQNEAQ as CDR2. The rearranged chain carries TRBV7-8 and TRBJ1-2, with 10 bases aligning to TRBD1. The receptor comes from a boy between 2 and 10 years old with acute lymphoblastic leukemia, due to receive a stem cell transplant. The specimen comprised PBMCs, sampled before TCRalphabeta/CD19-depleted stem cell transplant. The nucleotide sequence is TGTGCCAGCAGCCTTGGACAGGGGGGTGGCTACACCTTC. It specifies CASSLGQGGGYTF.